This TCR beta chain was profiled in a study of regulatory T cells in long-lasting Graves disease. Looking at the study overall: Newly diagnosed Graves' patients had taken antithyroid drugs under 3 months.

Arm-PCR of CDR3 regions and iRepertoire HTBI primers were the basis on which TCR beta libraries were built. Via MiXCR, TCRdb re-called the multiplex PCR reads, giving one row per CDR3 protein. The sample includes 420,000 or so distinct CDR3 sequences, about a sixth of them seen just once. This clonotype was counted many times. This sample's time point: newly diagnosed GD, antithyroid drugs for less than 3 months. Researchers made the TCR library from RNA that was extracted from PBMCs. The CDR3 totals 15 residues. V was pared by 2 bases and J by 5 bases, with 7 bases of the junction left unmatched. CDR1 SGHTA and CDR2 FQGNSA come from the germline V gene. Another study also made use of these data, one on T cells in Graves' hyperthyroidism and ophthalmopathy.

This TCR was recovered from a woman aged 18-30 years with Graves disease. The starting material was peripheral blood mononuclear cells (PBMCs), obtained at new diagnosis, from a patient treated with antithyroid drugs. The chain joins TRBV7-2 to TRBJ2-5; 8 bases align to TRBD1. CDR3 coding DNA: TGTGCCAGCAGCTTAAGCCCGACAGGGGCGGAGACCCAGTACTTC. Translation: CASSLSPTGAETQYF.